This T cell receptor beta chain was sequenced in a study of CD8 T cells in Susac syndrome. Study background: Blood was drawn from patients with Susac syndrome. At that point, they were therapy-naive, on corticosteroids, or on intravenous immunoglobulin alone.

When the RNA was reverse transcribed, random hexamers were used with an input of roughly 0.45 to 1 ug. Multiplex PCR with immunoSEQ amplified the TCR beta CDR3 across 54 Vbeta and 13 Jbeta. Each CDR3 protein gets one entry after TCRdb re-called the immunoSEQ multiplex PCR reads with MiXCR. Of 170,000 or so distinct CDR3 sequences listed, roughly 92% are singletons. Patients with Susac syndrome met diagnostic criteria that were recently defined for definite or probable disease. The TCR sequence derives from a human donor with Susac syndrome. Sequenced sample: CD4+ T cells from PBMCs.

The CDR3 sequence: CASRELASSTDTQYF. The CDR3 nucleotides are TGTGCCAGTAGGGAACTAGCGTCTAGCACAGATACGCAGTATTTT. This chain connects TRBV19 to TRBJ2-3; the match to TRBD2 covers 7 bases. The CDR3 extends over 15 amino acids. From germline, CDR1 is LNHDA and CDR2 SQIVND (reference sequence). Trimming took 6 bases from V and 0 from J; bases not matched to a gene: 6.